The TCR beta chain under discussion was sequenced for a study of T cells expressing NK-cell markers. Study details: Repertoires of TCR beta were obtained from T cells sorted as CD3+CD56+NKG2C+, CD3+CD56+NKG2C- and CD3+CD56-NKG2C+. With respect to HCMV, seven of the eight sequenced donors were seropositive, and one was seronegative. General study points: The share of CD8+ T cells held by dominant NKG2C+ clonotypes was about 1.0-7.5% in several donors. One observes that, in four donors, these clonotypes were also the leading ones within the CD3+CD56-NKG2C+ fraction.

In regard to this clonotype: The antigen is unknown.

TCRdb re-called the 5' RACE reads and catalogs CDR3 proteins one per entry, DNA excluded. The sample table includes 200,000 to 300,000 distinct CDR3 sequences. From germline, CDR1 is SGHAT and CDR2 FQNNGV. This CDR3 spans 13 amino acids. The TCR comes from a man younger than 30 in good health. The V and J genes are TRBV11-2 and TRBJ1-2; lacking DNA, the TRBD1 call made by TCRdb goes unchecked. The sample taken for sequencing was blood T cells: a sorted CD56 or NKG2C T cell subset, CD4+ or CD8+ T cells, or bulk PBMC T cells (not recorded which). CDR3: CASSFGTVRGYTF.